A single sample is the source of the 10 T cell receptor beta chains below, sequenced in a study of CD8 T cells in Susac syndrome. Random hexamers served to reverse transcribe roughly 0.45 to 1 ug RNA. TCRdb ran MiXCR on the immunoSEQ multiplex PCR reads and lists one entry per CDR3 protein. The sample yields 150,000 to 200,000 distinct CDR3 sequences, just over 90% seen once. The sequenced sample consisted of CD4+ T cells from PBMCs. The receptors come from a human donor in good health.

The chain uses TRBV4-1 and TRBJ2-2; D gene uncertain. CDR3 length equals 14 residues. Deletions cut 10 bases from V and 10 bases from J, with 22 bases between. Germline assignment: CDR1 MGHRA and CDR2 YSYEKL. The CDR3 loop is CATGFYPDHVELFF. In DNA form, the CDR3 reads TGCGCCACAGGCTTCTACCCCGACCACGTGGAGCTGTTTTTT.

The chain has TRBV7-2 and TRBJ1-2, with D unresolved. This CDR3 is 13 amino acids long. V was cut by 5 bases and J by 8 bases, with 15 bases left in between. Germline assignment: CDR1 SGHTA and CDR2 FQGNSA. The CDR3 DNA is TGTGCCAGCAGCGCGGGCCAAGAGCGCGGCTACACCTTC. It yields the protein CASSAGQERGYTF.

The genes are TRBV4-1 and TRBJ2-5; 8 positions match TRBD2. The CDR3 is made up of 16 amino acids. V gave up 1 base and J gave up 4 bases; unmatched junction bases: 8. The germline gives CDR1 MGHRA, CDR2 YSYEKL. The CDR3, as DNA: TGCGCCAGCAGCCAAGGCGCGCGGGGGGCCGGAGAGACCCAGTACTTC. Protein sequence: CASSQGARGAGETQYF.

A note on this clonotype: The CDR3 carries no conserved terminal phenylalanine or tryptophan, so it likely arises from a read error. The chain couples TRBV23-1 to TRBJ1-1; TRBD1 is a possible D gene (5 bases). TRBV23-1 belongs to the ORF category, with a function that is uncertain. Deletions cut 2 bases from V and 6 bases from J, with 16 bases between. This CDR3 is 15 amino acids long. CDR3 residues: CASSQHPAGLAEAFL. In nucleotides, the CDR3 is TGCGCCAGCAGTCAACACCCGGCAGGGTTGGCTGAAGCTTTCCTT.

The chain links TRBV19 to TRBJ2-1; 8 bases map to TRBD1. Trimming took 3 bases from V and 3 from J; bases not matched to a gene: 4. This CDR3 spans 15 amino acids. The germline gives CDR1 LNHDA, CDR2 SQIVND (reference sequence). In nucleotides, the CDR3 is TGTGCCAGTAGTATTCAGACAGGGGTCTACAATGAGCAGTTCTTC. As protein: CASSIQTGVYNEQFF.

The chain employs TRBV18 and TRBJ2-3; tentative D call: TRBD1 (5 bases). Germline V gives CDR1 KGHSH, CDR2 LQKENI. V lost 0 bases and J 2 bases, leaving 6 bases between the germline ends. There are 14 residues in the CDR3. CDR3 nucleotide sequence: TGTGCCAGCTCACCACCGACAGACACAGATACGCAGTATTTT. Protein product: CASSPPTDTDTQYF. Looking up the rest from reference TRBV18 and TRBJ2-3 gives the full variable domain: NAGVMQNPRHLVRRRGQEARLRCSPMKGHSHVYWYRQLPEEGLKFMVYLQKENIIDESGMPKERFSAEFPKEGPSILRIQQVVRGDSAAYFCASSPPTDTDTQYFGPGTRLTVL.

The gene calls are TRBV6-1 and TRBJ2-1; no clear D. Germline V gene data show CDR1 as MNHNS and CDR2 as SASEGT. This CDR3 spans 13 amino acids. V dropped 2 bases and J dropped 8 bases, with 10 bases sitting between them. The CDR3 DNA sequence: TGTGCCAGCAGTGAATGGCGAAAGGATGAGCAGTTCTTC. The encoded protein is CASSEWRKDEQFF.

This chain connects TRBV7-9 to TRBJ2-7; 8 bases match TRBD1. Germline V gives CDR1 SEHNR, CDR2 FQNEAQ (reference sequence). This CDR3 comprises 14 residues. Trimming removed 0 bases from V and 5 bases from J; junction bases left unmatched: 3. Here the CDR3 reads CASSLADRDNEQYF. CDR3 DNA sequence: TGTGCCAGCAGCTTAGCGGACAGGGACAACGAGCAGTACTTC.

The chain links TRBV2 to TRBJ1-1, with 7 bases matching TRBD1. Germline loops: CDR1 SNHLY, CDR2 FYNNEI. J lost 11 bases, V lost 4 bases, and 7 bases had no gene match. This CDR3 contains 12 residues. For the CDR3, the DNA is TGTGCCAGCAGTGTATCAACAGGGGACGCTTTCTTT. Its translation: CASSVSTGDAFF.

The V gene is TRBV5-1, the J gene TRBJ2-5; tentatively, D is TRBD1 or TRBD2 (5 bases each). V gave up 4 bases and J gave up 3 bases, with 13 bases separating them. Germline values: CDR1 SGHRS, CDR2 YFSETQ. This CDR3 contains 14 residues. The CDR3 is CASSPGTAKETQYF. The CDR3 DNA is TGCGCCAGCAGCCCTGGGACCGCTAAAGAGACCCAGTACTTC.